The T cell receptor (beta chain) described here comes from a study of blood T cell repertoires in COVID-19. Across the whole study: Researchers got acute and convalescent COVID-19 samples from the United States, Italy and Spain.

Original methodology: Reference gene primer amplification in the assay estimated nucleated cell counts. TCRdb's table, derived via immunoSEQ multiplex PCR, lists solely in-frame clones and lacks some. The V and J calls and clone size are taken from that table; D and trimming were inferred from the DNA. The sample consists of 300,000 or so clones, around nine tenths of them appearing once. Germline V gene sequence: CDR1 SGHTA, CDR2 FQGNSA. V lost 5 bases and J 8 bases, leaving 15 bases between the germline ends. This CDR3 has 13 amino acids. The TCR was taken from a man between 70 and 80 years old with acute or convalescent COVID-19. The sample comprised peripheral blood. The V call is TRBV7-2, the J call TRBJ1-2; possible D gene TRBD1, 5 bases. In DNA, the CDR3 is TGTGCCAGCAGCCGCGACAGTTCTGGGGGCTACACCTTC. It specifies CASSRDSSGGYTF.